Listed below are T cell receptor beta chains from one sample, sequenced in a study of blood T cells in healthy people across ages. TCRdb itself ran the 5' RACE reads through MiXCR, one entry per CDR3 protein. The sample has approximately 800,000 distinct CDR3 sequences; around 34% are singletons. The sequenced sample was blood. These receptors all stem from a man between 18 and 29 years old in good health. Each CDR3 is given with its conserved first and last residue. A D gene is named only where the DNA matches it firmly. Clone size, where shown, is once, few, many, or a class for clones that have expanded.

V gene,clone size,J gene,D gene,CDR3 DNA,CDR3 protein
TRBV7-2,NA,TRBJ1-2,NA,TGTGCCAGCAGCCTATCGGGTCCATCCGACTATGGCTACACCTTC,CASSLSGPSDYGYTF
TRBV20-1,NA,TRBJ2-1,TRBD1,TGCAGTGCTAGATGGACAGGGTCGGTGAATGAGCAGTTCTTC,CSARWTGSVNEQFF
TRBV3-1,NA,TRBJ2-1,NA,TGTGCCAGCAGCCAAGGCGACAGGCCATCCTACAATGAGCAGTTCTTC,CASSQGDRPSYNEQFF
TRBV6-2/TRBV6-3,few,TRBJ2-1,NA,TGTGCCAGCAGAACGATTCAAGGACCTTCCTACAATGAGCAGTTCTTC,CASRTIQGPSYNEQFF
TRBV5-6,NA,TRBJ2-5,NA,TGTGCCAGCAGCTTGTGGTCAGAACAAGAGACCCAGTACTTC,CASSLWSEQETQYF
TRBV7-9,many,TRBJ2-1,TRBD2,TGTGCCAGCAGCTCCCGGACTAGCGGGATCTCCTACAATGAGCAGTTCTTC,CASSSRTSGISYNEQFF
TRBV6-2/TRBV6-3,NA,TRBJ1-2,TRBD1,TGTGCCAGCAGTAACAACGGACAGGACTATGGCTACACCTTC,CASSNNGQDYGYTF
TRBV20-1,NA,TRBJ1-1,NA,TGCAGTGCTACCAAAGACAGTTTTGGTACTGAAGCTTTCTTT,CSATKDSFGTEAFF
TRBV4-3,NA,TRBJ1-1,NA,TGCGCCAGCAGCCACCGGATGCCAGGGCTAGCTTTCTTT,CASSHRMPGLAFF
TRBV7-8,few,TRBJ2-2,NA,TGTGCCAGCAGCGCGAGACTAGAGGGCGGGGAGCTGTTTTTT,CASSARLEGGELFF
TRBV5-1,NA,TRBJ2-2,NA,TGCGCCAGCAGCTTGGTCGGCAGGACAAGGAGGGAGCTGTTTTTT,CASSLVGRTRRELFF
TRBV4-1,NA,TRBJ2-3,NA,TGCGCCAGCAGCCAAGACCAACTAGCGCAGTATTTT,CASSQDQLAQYF
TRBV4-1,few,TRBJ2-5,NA,TGCGCCAGCAGCCAAGATGGTGGAGAGACCCAGTACTTC,CASSQDGGETQYF
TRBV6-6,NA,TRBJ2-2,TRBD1,TGTGCCAGCAGTTACCCAGGGGGCGGGAAGCTGTTTTTT,CASSYPGGGKLFF
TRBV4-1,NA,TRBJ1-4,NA,TGCGCCAGCAGCCAAGACGGCCACGGAGATGAAAAACTGTTTTTT,CASSQDGHGDEKLFF
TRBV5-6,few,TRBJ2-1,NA,TGTGCCAGCAGCTCCCTGGCGGGTTACAATGAGCAGTTCTTC,CASSSLAGYNEQFF
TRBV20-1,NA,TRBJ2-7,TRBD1,TGCAGTGCCTCGGACAGGGGTCTGGGCGAGCAGTACTTC,CSASDRGLGEQYF
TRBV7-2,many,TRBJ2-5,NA,TGTGCCAGCAGCTTAGCCCCCCAGGGTGGTCAAGAGACCCAGTACTTC,CASSLAPQGGQETQYF
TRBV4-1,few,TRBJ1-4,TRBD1,TGCGCCAGCAGCGCCACAGGGGGCGATGGTGAAAAACTGTTTTTT,CASSATGGDGEKLFF
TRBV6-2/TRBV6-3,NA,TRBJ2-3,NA,TGTGCCAGCAGTTTGTCGGACAAAACAGATACGCAGTATTTT,CASSLSDKTDTQYF
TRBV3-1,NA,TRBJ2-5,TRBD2,TGTGCCAGCAGCCCCCTAGCGGGGGGAGTTCCGGAGACCCAGTACTTC,CASSPLAGGVPETQYF
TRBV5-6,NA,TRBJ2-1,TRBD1,TGTGCCAGCAGCCCCGGGACAGGGGCGCCCAATGAGCAGTTCTTC,CASSPGTGAPNEQFF
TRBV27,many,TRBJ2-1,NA,TGTGCCAGCAGTTTGACGGGCTATGAGCAGTTCTTC,CASSLTGYEQFF
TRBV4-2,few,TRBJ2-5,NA,TGTGCCAGCAGCCAAGCGTCGGTGGGGTACCAAGAGACCCAGTACTTC,CASSQASVGYQETQYF
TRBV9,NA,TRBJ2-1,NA,TGTGCCAGCAGCGTATCCTCATACTACAATGAGCAGTTCTTC,CASSVSSYYNEQFF
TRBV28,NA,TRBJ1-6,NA,TGTGCCAGCACCCAGGGGAGGGTTGGGAATTCACCCCTCCACTTT,CASTQGRVGNSPLHF
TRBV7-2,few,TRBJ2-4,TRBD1,TGTGCCAGCAGCTCCCGGACAGGGCACGTTATTCAGTACTTC,CASSSRTGHVIQYF
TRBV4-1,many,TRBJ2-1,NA,TGCGCCAGCAGCCAAGAAAGGGTGACCTACAATGAGCAGTTCTTC,CASSQERVTYNEQFF
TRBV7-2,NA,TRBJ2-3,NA,TGTGCCAGCAGCCCTCGGACGGGGGTCACAGATACGCAGTATTTT,CASSPRTGVTDTQYF
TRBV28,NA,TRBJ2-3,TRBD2,TGTGCCAGCAGTTTCAAGCGGGGGGCAGATACGCAGTATTTT,CASSFKRGADTQYF
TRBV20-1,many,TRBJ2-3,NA,TGCAGTGCAACGGACAAAGGATACACAGATACGCAGTATTTT,CSATDKGYTDTQYF
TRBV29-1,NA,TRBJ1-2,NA,TGCAGCGTTGAAAGACGGGATTATGGCTACACCTTC,CSVERRDYGYTF
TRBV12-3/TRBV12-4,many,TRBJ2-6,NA,TGTGCCAGCAGTTTAAGGGGCGGCTCTGGGGCCAACGTCCTGACTTTC,CASSLRGGSGANVLTF
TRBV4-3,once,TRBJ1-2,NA,TGCGCCAGCAGCCAAGACCTCTGGTATGGGGTCAGCTATGGCTACACCTTC,CASSQDLWYGVSYGYTF
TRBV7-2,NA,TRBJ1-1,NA,TGTGCCAGCAGCCTCCACCCGAACACTGAAGCTTTCTTT,CASSLHPNTEAFF
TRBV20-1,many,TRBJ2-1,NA,TGCAGTGCTCCGGGTGGAGCATACAATGAGCAGTTCTTC,CSAPGGAYNEQFF
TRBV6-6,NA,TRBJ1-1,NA,TGTGCCAGCAGTGCACAGGGCGTAGCTTTCTTT,CASSAQGVAFF
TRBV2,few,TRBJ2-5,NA,TGTGCCAGCACGAAAAACTTACAAGAGACCCAGTACTTC,CASTKNLQETQYF
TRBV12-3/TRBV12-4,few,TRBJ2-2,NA,TGTGCCAGCAGGAGACAGAACACCGGGGAGCTGTTTTTT,CASRRQNTGELFF
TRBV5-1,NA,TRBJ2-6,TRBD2,TGCGCCAGCAGCTTGAGGACTAGCGGGATTGGGGCCAACGTCCTGACTTTC,CASSLRTSGIGANVLTF
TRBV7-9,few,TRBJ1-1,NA,TGTGCCAGCAGCGCCCAGATGAACACTGAAGCTTTCTTT,CASSAQMNTEAFF
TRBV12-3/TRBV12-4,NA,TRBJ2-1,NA,TGTGCCAGCACCTTGGGCGGCAGTAATGAGCAGTTCTTC,CASTLGGSNEQFF
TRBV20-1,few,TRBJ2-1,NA,TGCAGTGCTAGGGTAGCGGCCAAGGGACTTGAGCAGTTCTTC,CSARVAAKGLEQFF
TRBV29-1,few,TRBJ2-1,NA,TGCAGCGTTGCCGACAGGAGCTCCTACAATGAGCAGTTCTTC,CSVADRSSYNEQFF
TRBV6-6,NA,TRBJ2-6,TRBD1,TGTGCCAGCAGTTTAGGACAGGACTCTGGGGCCAACGTCCTGACTTTC,CASSLGQDSGANVLTF
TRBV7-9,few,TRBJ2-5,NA,TGTGCCAGCACGATGGGTGAAGAGACCCAGTACTTC,CASTMGEETQYF
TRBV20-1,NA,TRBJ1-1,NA,TGCAGTGCTGTGGGGGGGAACACTGAAGCTTTCTTT,CSAVGGNTEAFF